A single sample is the source of the 10 T cell receptor beta chains below, sequenced in a study of neurological immune-mediated disorders. One entry per CDR3 protein results from TCRdb running MiXCR on the 5' RACE reads. The table records 55,000 to 75,000 distinct CDR3 sequences, roughly 5.5% of them present only once. The sample comprised PBMCs. The receptor source for this set is a woman aged 25-40 years with multiple sclerosis.

This clonotype was seen repeatedly, ten times or more. At one end the junction does not follow the germline gene, possibly because of a read error. J is TRBJ2-1 and V is TRBV5-5; 8 nucleotides align to TRBD2. The CDR3 has 16 residues. Germline V gene data show CDR1 as SGHKS and CDR2 as YYEKEE (reference sequence). CDR3 sequence reads: CASSPRRGASHNEQFF. The CDR3 DNA follows: TGTGCCAGCAGCCCAAGGCGGGGGGCCTCCCACAATGAGCAGTTCTTC.

This clonotype was recorded many times. At one end, the junction sequence differs from germline, possibly due to a read error. This chain connects TRBV5-1 to TRBJ1-5; 8 bases map to TRBD1. The CDR3 runs 13 residues. Germline CDR1 and CDR2: SGHRS and YFSETQ. In DNA, the CDR3 is TGCGCCAGCAGCTTGGGGACAGGGACGCCCCAGAATTTT. Translated: CASSLGTGTPQNF.

In this sample, this clonotype turned up many times. This chain links TRBV5-5 with TRBJ1-1, with a weak D call TRBD1 (5 bases). The ends were cut back, 4 bases at V and 0 bases at J, with 19 bases in the middle. Germline CDR1 reads SGHKS; CDR2 reads YYEKEE (reference sequence). This CDR3 contains 17 residues. The CDR3 nucleotides read TGTGCCAGCAGCCCGGATGACGGGTGGGGGATGAACACTGAAGCTTTCTTT. Protein: CASSPDDGWGMNTEAFF.

This clonotype has a count of ten or more. This chain links TRBV5-1 with TRBJ2-7, with 8 bases that match TRBD1. The V and J ends lost 3 bases and 2 bases, in that order; junction bases with no gene match: 4. CDR3 length: 14 residues. Germline loops: CDR1 SGHRS, CDR2 YFSETQ. CDR3 nucleotides: TGCGCCAGCAGCTCCCGGACAGGGCCCTACGAGCAGTACTTC. This encodes CASSSRTGPYEQYF.

This clonotype was detected many times. This chain uses TRBV28 with TRBJ2-2; D is undetermined. Per the germline V gene, CDR1 is MDHEN and CDR2 is SYDVKM. V gave up 3 bases and J gave up 2 bases, with 7 bases separating them. The CDR3 runs 14 residues. The CDR3 sequence is CASSFMTNTGELFF. In DNA form, the CDR3 reads TGTGCCAGCAGTTTCATGACTAACACCGGGGAGCTGTTTTTT.

In its sample, this clonotype was seen many times. V is TRBV28 and J is TRBJ2-1; tentative D call: TRBD2 (6 bases). CDR1 and CDR2 from the germline V gene are MDHEN and SYDVKM. The CDR3 sequence is 16 residues long. V was trimmed by 8 bases and J by 8 bases, leaving 25 bases between them. CDR3 nucleotides: TGTGCCAGCGGACTGAGGTCGGGCAGGCCGGGGGATGAGCAGTTCTTC. It codes for CASGLRSGRPGDEQFF.

In its sample, this clonotype was seen a few times. The junction shows a germline mismatch at one end, possibly a read error. The chain employs TRBV20-1 and TRBJ1-6; D may be TRBD1 (6 bases). The CDR3 consists of 13 residues. In germline, CDR1 is DFQATT, CDR2 SNEGSKA (reference sequence). The CDR3 DNA sequence: TGCAGTGCTGAGGACAGTGGTCTGTCACCCCTCAACTTT. Protein: CSAEDSGLSPLNF.

This chain uses TRBV7-2 with TRBJ2-7; maybe TRBD1 (5 bases). V lost 0 bases to trimming and J lost 6 bases, with 12 bases between them. The CDR3 sequence is 14 residues long. Looked up from germline, CDR1 is SGHTA and CDR2 is FQGNSA. The CDR3 sequence: CASSLAGQGFEQYF. The CDR3 nucleotides read TGTGCCAGCAGCTTAGCGGGGCAGGGATTCGAGCAGTACTTC.

This clonotype was observed at least ten times. The chain uses TRBV10-3 and TRBJ1-1, with 7 positions matching TRBD1. The CDR3 sequence is 15 residues long. The germline gives CDR1 ENHRY, CDR2 SYGVKD. Trimming took 7 bases from V and 4 from J; bases not matched to a gene: 12. In DNA, the CDR3 is TGTGCCATCACCGACCACAGGGGAGTGGGCACTGAAGCTTTCTTT. Amino acid sequence: CAITDHRGVGTEAFF.

This clonotype appeared a few times. V usage is TRBV5-1 and J usage is TRBJ1-2; possible D gene TRBD1, 5 bases. The V and J ends lost 0 bases and 4 bases respectively, with 16 bases between them. The germline CDR1 and CDR2 sequences are SGHRS and YFSETQ. The CDR3 length is 16 residues. CDR3 bases: TGCGCCAGCAGCTTGGGTCAGGGCGCAAAGGGCTATGGCTACACCTTC. Amino acids: CASSLGQGAKGYGYTF.